This passage covers 16 T cell receptor beta chains from one sample sequenced in a study of blood T cell repertoires in COVID-19. Profiled with immunoSEQ multiplex PCR; TCRdb holds only in-frame clones, not every one. The sample lists about 210,000 clones, around 85% occurring once. The sample taken for sequencing was peripheral blood. These receptors came from a woman aged 70-85 years with COVID-19, enrolled during active disease.

This chain links TRBV27 with TRBJ1-1, with 9 bases aligning to TRBD1. Germline V gene lookup returns CDR1 MNHEY and CDR2 SMNVEV (reference sequence). This CDR3 spans 16 amino acids. Losses at the gene ends were 2 bases for V and 4 bases for J; bases not matched to a gene: 8. CDR3 coding DNA: TGTGCCAGCAGTTTACGCAGACAGGGGGAGGGCACTGAAGCTTTCTTT. Translated, it gives CASSLRRQGEGTEAFF.

The chain has TRBV5-6 and TRBJ1-4, with TRBD1 identical over 8 bases. The germline V gene has CDR1 SGHDT and CDR2 YYEEEE. The J segment lost 8 bases and the V segment lost 0 bases, leaving 15 bases of the junction unmatched. The CDR3 has 18 amino acids. The CDR3 DNA reads TGTGCCAGCAGCTTGGCACTTGCCGCGACAGGGGTGGGGGAAAAACTGTTTTTT. Translated: CASSLALAATGVGEKLFF.

The chain links TRBV19 to TRBJ1-1, with D perhaps matching TRBD1 (6 bases). V lost 4 bases and J lost 8, with 17 bases in between. CDR3 length: 14 residues. Per germline, CDR1 LNHDA and CDR2 SQIVND (reference sequence). In nucleotides, the CDR3 is TGTGCCAGTAGTAAGACAGGTTCCTTCGGAGAAGCTTTCTTT. Protein product: CASSKTGSFGEAFF.

This chain uses TRBV25-1 with TRBJ2-5, with 7 bases identical to TRBD2. The germline gives CDR1 MGHDK, CDR2 SYGVNS. V shed 1 base and J 3 bases; nucleotides not matched to a gene: 2. The CDR3 covers 14 residues. DNA for the CDR3: TGTGCCAGCAGTGAATGGGGAGGGGAAGAGACCCAGTACTTC. Its protein is CASSEWGGEETQYF.

V is TRBV3-1 (or the pseudogene TRBV3-2) and J is TRBJ1-2; TRBD1 aligns across 8 bases. Germline-derived CDR1 and CDR2 are LGHDT and YNNKEL (reference sequence). V dropped 0 bases and J dropped 7; count of bases not matched to a gene: 10. The CDR3 covers 16 residues. CDR3 amino acids: CASSQERAQGAGGYTF. Here the CDR3 DNA reads TGTGCCAGCAGCCAAGAACGGGCGCAGGGGGCGGGTGGCTACACCTTC.

This clone has more than one count but fewer than ten. The chain carries TRBV7-9 and TRBJ2-1; 9 bases match TRBD2. Germline CDR1 SEHNR, CDR2 FQNEAQ (reference sequence). V gave up 5 bases and J gave up 8 bases; unmatched junction bases: 10. The CDR3 is 15 amino acids. CDR3 sequence: CASSPLLAGSDEQFF. CDR3 coding DNA: TGTGCCAGCAGCCCGCTCCTAGCGGGGTCGGATGAGCAGTTCTTC.

The rearrangement joins TRBV7-6 to TRBJ1-4; 8 bases match TRBD1. V was clipped by 1 base and J by 10 bases; unmatched bases: 11. This CDR3 is built from 16 residues. In germline, CDR1 is SGHVS, CDR2 FNYEAQ. Here the CDR3 reads CASSLGVLDRGTKLFF. Written as DNA, the CDR3 is TGTGCCAGCAGCTTAGGGGTCCTTGACAGGGGTACAAAACTGTTTTTT.

This clone was seen only once. The rearrangement joins TRBV27 to TRBJ2-2; TRBD1 might be the D (5 bases). The CDR3 has 14 amino acids. The V end was cut by 2 bases, the J end by 3 bases, with 7 bases between. Germline CDR1 MNHEY, CDR2 SMNVEV (reference sequence). The CDR3 DNA reads as TGTGCCAGCAGTTTAGACAGCCACACCGGGGAGCTGTTTTTT. Translated: CASSLDSHTGELFF.

The chain is built from TRBV5-5 and TRBJ2-1; TRBD1 aligns across 7 bases. J lost 6 bases, V lost 4 bases, and 10 bases had no gene match. From germline, CDR1 is SGHKS and CDR2 YYEKEE (reference sequence). The CDR3 spans 15 residues. As DNA, the CDR3 is TGTGCCAGCAGCCGTCAAACCACAGGGGTCAATGAGCAGTTCTTC. Amino acid sequence: CASSRQTTGVNEQFF.

The genes are TRBV3-1 (or the pseudogene TRBV3-2) and TRBJ1-1; TRBD1 aligns across 7 bases. The CDR3 extends over 14 amino acids. CDR1 and CDR2 (germline): LGHDT, YNNKEL (reference sequence). The trim removed 4 bases at V and 4 bases at J, leaving 6 bases unmatched. CDR3: CASSPRDRPTEAFF. In nucleotides, the CDR3 is TGTGCCAGCAGCCCTCGGGACAGACCCACTGAAGCTTTCTTT.

This clone was found once. The DNA of the CDR3 is TGTGCCAGCAGCTTTGAAAGGTCAGGGGGCAAAGAGACCCAGTACTTC. Its translation is CASSFERSGGKETQYF. This chain connects TRBV7-2 to TRBJ2-5, with 8 bases that match TRBD1. Germline CDR1 is SGHTA and CDR2 is FQGNSA. V shed 3 bases and J 3 bases; nucleotides not matched to a gene: 9. This CDR3 comprises 16 residues. The full variable domain, completed using reference TRBV7-2 and TRBJ2-5, is GAGVSQSPSNKVTEKGKDVELRCDPISGHTALYWYRQSLGQGLEFLIYFQGNSAPDKSGLPSDRFSAERTGGSVSTLTIQRTQQEDSAVYLCASSFERSGGKETQYFGPGTRLLVL.

In DNA, the CDR3 is TGTGCCAGCAAGTGGGGGGGGAACACTGAAGCTTTCTTT. Translating gives CASKWGGNTEAFF. The gene calls are TRBV5-8 and TRBJ1-1, with D maybe TRBD1 (5 bases). Trimming took 6 bases from V and 1 from J, leaving 10 bases between them. The CDR3 is 13 residues long. Germline CDR1 and CDR2: SGHTS and YDEGEE.

This clone occurred once. The genes are TRBV13 and TRBJ2-1, with TRBD2 as a possible D gene (6 bases). V was shortened by 0 bases and J by 8 bases, with 20 bases between the two germline ends. CDR1 and CDR2 (germline): PRHDT, FYEKMQ (reference sequence). The length of the CDR3 is 17 residues. CDR3: CASSLGIPSNGGDEQFF. Here the CDR3 DNA reads TGTGCCAGCAGCTTAGGCATTCCATCGAACGGAGGGGATGAGCAGTTCTTC.

This clone was found once. The chain is built from TRBV14 and TRBJ1-2; the D gene is possibly TRBD1 (6 bases). V lost 3 bases, J lost 6 bases, and 14 bases lay in between. CDR1 and CDR2 from the germline V gene are SGHDN and FVKESK. CDR3 length: 14 amino acids. The CDR3 sequence: CASSQNQGFHGYTF. The CDR3 DNA sequence: TGTGCCAGCAGCCAGAACCAGGGGTTCCATGGCTACACCTTC.

The V gene is TRBV19, the J gene TRBJ2-7; D unclear. The CDR3 runs to 13 residues. V shed 2 bases and J shed 3 bases, with 8 bases lying between them. Germline CDR1 is LNHDA and CDR2 is SQIVND (reference sequence). This CDR3 is CASSITDRYEQYF. The CDR3 region has the DNA TGTGCCAGTAGTATAACAGACCGCTACGAGCAGTACTTC. The whole variable domain, filled in from reference TRBV19 and TRBJ2-7, reads DGGITQSPKYLFRKEGQNVTLSCEQNLNHDAMYWYRQDPGQGLRLIYYSQIVNDFQKGDIAEGYSVSREKKESFPLTVTSAQKNPTAFYLCASSITDRYEQYFGPGTRLTVT.

The J gene is TRBJ2-7, the V gene TRBV3-1 (or the pseudogene TRBV3-2), with D hard to call. Germline loops: CDR1 LGHDT, CDR2 YNNKEL (reference sequence). Trimming removed 0 bases at V and 7 bases at J, with 10 bases between. CDR3 length: 13 residues. The CDR3 region has the DNA TGTGCCAGCAGCCAAGACTCCTTCCGGGAGCAGTACTTC. Its protein is CASSQDSFREQYF.